This T cell receptor (beta chain) was sequenced in a study of siplizumab effects on memory and regulatory T cells. Germline CDR1 and CDR2: SGHAT and FQNNGV. CDR3 length: 14 residues. The V end lost 0 bases, the J end lost 9 bases, and 9 bases lay between the germline ends. Comments on this clone: What it binds is not known.

Study-level points and caveats: Siplizumab significantly decreased alloreactive sequences from unstimulated CD4+ memory cells. Reactions containing siplizumab showed mappable alloreactive CD4+ clones averaging approximately 70% Treg-derived, versus about 27% in controls.

Using immunoSEQ multiplex PCR, the repertoire was profiled, and TCRdb retains in-frame clones only, with some absent. The sample lists over 85,000 clones; 92% were seen once. The source material was CD4+ T cells sorted from blood. The sequence derives from a human donor in good health. V and J are TRBV11-2 and TRBJ1-6, with a tentative D call TRBD1 (6 bases). CDR3 coding DNA: TGTGCCAGCAGCTTAGACGGACAGACTTCACCCCTCCACTTT. It encodes CASSLDGQTSPLHF.